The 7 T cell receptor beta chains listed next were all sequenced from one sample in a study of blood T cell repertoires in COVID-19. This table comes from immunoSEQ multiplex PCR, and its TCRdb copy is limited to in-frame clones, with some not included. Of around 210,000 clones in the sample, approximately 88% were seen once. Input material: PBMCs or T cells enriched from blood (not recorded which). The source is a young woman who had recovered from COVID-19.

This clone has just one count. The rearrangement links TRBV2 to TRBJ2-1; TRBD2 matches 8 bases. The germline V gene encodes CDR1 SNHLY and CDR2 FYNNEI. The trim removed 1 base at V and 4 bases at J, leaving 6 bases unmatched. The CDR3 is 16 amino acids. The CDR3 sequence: CASSEVPGGAYNEQFF. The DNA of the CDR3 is TGTGCCAGCAGTGAAGTGCCGGGGGGGGCATACAATGAGCAGTTCTTC.

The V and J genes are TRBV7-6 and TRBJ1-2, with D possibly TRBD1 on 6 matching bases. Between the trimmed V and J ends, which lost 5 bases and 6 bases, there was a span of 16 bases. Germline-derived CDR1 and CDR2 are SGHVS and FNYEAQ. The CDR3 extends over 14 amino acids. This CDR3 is CASSPSTGRNGYTF. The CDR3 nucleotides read TGTGCCAGCAGCCCATCGACAGGACGTAATGGCTACACCTTC.

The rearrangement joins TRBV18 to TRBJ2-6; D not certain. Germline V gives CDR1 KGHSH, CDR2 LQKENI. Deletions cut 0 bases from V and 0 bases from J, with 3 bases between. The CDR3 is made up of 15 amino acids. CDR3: CASSPPYSGANVLTF. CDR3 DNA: TGTGCCAGCTCACCACCTTACTCTGGGGCCAACGTCCTGACTTTC. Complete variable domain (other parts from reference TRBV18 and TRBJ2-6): NAGVMQNPRHLVRRRGQEARLRCSPMKGHSHVYWYRQLPEEGLKFMVYLQKENIIDESGMPKERFSAEFPKEGPSILRIQQVVRGDSAAYFCASSPPYSGANVLTFGAGSRLTVL.

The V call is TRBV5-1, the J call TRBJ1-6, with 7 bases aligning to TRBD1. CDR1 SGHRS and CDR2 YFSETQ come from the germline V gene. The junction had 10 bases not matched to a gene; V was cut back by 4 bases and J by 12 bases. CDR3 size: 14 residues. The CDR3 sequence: CASSAGDRAKPLHF. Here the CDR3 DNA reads TGCGCCAGCAGCGCGGGCGACAGGGCAAAACCCCTCCACTTT. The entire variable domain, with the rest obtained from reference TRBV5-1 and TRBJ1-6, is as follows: KAGVTQTPRYLIKTRGQQVTLSCSPISGHRSVSWYQQTPGQGLQFLFEYFSETQRNKGNFPGRFSGRQFSNSRSEMNVSTLELGDSALYLCASSAGDRAKPLHFGNGTRLTVT.

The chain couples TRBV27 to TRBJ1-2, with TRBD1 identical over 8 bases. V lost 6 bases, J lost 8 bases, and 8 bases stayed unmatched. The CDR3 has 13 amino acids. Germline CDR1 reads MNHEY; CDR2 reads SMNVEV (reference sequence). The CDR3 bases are TGTGCCAGCAGCCCCGGGACAGGTAACGGCTACACCTTC. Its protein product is CASSPGTGNGYTF.

The CDR3 nucleotides read TGTGCCAGCCTGGGACAGGGGAGTAGAAAGATGTTTTTT. Translation gives CASLGQGSRKMFF. V and J are TRBV25-1 and TRBJ1-4, with 10 bases matching TRBD1. Germline CDR1 and CDR2: MGHDK and SYGVNS. Unmatched junction bases numbered 12, after V lost 8 bases and J lost 15 bases. This CDR3 spans 13 amino acids.

The DNA of the CDR3 is TGTGCCAGCAGCCCACAGGGGATGAACACCGGGGAGCTGTTTTTT. This codes for CASSPQGMNTGELFF. J is TRBJ2-2 and V is TRBV13; 7 positions match TRBD1. The CDR3 totals 15 residues. The V and J ends lost 5 bases and 1 base, in that order; junction bases with no gene match: 4. Germline V gene sequence: CDR1 PRHDT, CDR2 FYEKMQ (reference sequence).